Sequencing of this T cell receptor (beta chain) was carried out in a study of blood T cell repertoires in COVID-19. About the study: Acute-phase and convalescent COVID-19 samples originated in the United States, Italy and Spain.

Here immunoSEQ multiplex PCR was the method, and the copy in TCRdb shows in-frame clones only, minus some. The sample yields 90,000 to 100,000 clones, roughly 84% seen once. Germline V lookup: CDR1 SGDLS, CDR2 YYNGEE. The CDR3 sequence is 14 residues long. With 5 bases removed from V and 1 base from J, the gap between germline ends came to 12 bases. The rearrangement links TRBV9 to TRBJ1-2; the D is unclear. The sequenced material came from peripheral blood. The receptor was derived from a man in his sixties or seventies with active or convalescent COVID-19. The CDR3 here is CASSPRNGNYGYTF. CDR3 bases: TGTGCCAGCAGTCCTCGAAACGGTAACTATGGCTACACCTTC.